One sample yielded the 15 T cell receptor beta chains listed below, sequenced in a study of blood T cell repertoires in COVID-19. Some clones are missing from TCRdb's copy, which holds only in-frame ones; the method was immunoSEQ multiplex PCR. This table has about 220,000 clones, roughly 80% appearing once. Source material: peripheral blood. These TCRs come from a woman aged 60-75 years with acute or convalescent COVID-19.

V gene TRBV11-2 combines with J gene TRBJ1-1, with D uncertain. Trimming took off 1 base at V and 1 base at J, with 4 bases between the two ends. The CDR3 runs 13 residues. Germline loops: CDR1 SGHAT, CDR2 FQNNGV. CDR3 in DNA: TGTGCCAGCAGCTTAGCTTGGAACACTGAAGCTTTCTTT. Residues: CASSLAWNTEAFF. Full variable domain (remainder filled in from reference TRBV11-2 and TRBJ1-1): EAGVAQSPRYKIIEKRQSVAFWCNPISGHATLYWYQQILGQGPKLLIQFQNNGVVDDSQLPKDRFSAERLKGVDSTLKIQPAKLEDSAVYLCASSLAWNTEAFFGQGTRLTVV.

This rearrangement joins TRBV6-6 to TRBJ1-1; the D gene is possibly TRBD1 (5 bases). The CDR3 spans 15 residues. Trimming left V 6 bases short and J 0 bases short, with 14 bases between. Germline CDR1 and CDR2: MNHNY and SVGAGI (reference sequence). The CDR3 DNA reads TGTGCCAGCAGCCCAGACGGGGGGATGAACACTGAAGCTTTCTTT. Translation: CASSPDGGMNTEAFF.

The rearrangement uses TRBV28 and TRBJ1-4, with D perhaps matching TRBD1 (6 bases). Germline CDR1 MDHEN, CDR2 SYDVKM. This CDR3 spans 16 amino acids. Trimming cost V 5 bases and J 0 bases, with 13 bases left between them. The CDR3 is CASSPGQTATNEKLFF. The CDR3 region has the DNA TGTGCCAGCAGTCCAGGACAGACTGCAACTAATGAAAAACTGTTTTTT.

The genes are TRBV10-3 and TRBJ1-1, with a weak D call TRBD1 (6 bases). The ends were cut back, 6 bases at V and 0 bases at J, with 14 bases in the middle. The CDR3 extends over 15 amino acids. From germline, CDR1 is ENHRY and CDR2 SYGVKD. DNA of the CDR3: TGTGCCATCAGGGGGACACGGGGGGTGAACACTGAAGCTTTCTTT. Translation: CAIRGTRGVNTEAFF.

The V and J genes are TRBV6-5 and TRBJ1-3; D remains unclear. V was pared by 7 bases and J by 0 bases, with 10 bases between. CDR3 length: 14 residues. Germline CDR1 is MNHEY and CDR2 is SVGAGI. The CDR3 region is CASITGHSGNTIYF. CDR3 DNA sequence: TGTGCCAGCATCACCGGTCACTCTGGAAACACCATATATTTT.

This clone was counted a single time. Other nucleotide sequences in the sample specify the same CDR3. This chain joins TRBV7-2 and TRBJ1-1; D call uncertain. The ends were cut back, 1 base at V and 0 bases at J, with 9 bases in the middle. Per germline, CDR1 SGHTA and CDR2 FQGNSA. The CDR3 is 15 amino acids. CDR3 DNA sequence: TGTGCCAGCAGCTTAGGAGGCGGTATGAACACTGAAGCTTTCTTT. Protein sequence: CASSLGGGMNTEAFF.

J is TRBJ1-1 and V is TRBV2, with 7 bases that match TRBD1. Germline V gives CDR1 SNHLY, CDR2 FYNNEI. The CDR3 loop spans 13 amino acids. V was pared by 8 bases and J by 1 base, with 4 bases of the junction left unmatched. The CDR3 sequence is CASAGQQNTEAFF. The CDR3 DNA sequence: TGTGCCAGCGCGGGACAGCAGAACACTGAAGCTTTCTTT.

This chain links TRBV9 with TRBJ2-3; 7 bases align to TRBD2. From germline, CDR1 is SGDLS and CDR2 YYNGEE. V shed 0 bases, J shed 0 bases, and the junction held 10 bases outside the gene matches. CDR3 length: 18 residues. Here the CDR3 DNA reads TGTGCCAGCAGCGTAGGTCCAGCGGGGACTGCTAGCACAGATACGCAGTATTTT. Its translation: CASSVGPAGTASTDTQYF.

This clone has a handful of counts. The chain is built from TRBV19 and TRBJ1-2; no clear D. V shed 6 bases and J shed 3 bases, with 11 bases lying between them. Germline CDR1 LNHDA, CDR2 SQIVND (reference sequence). The CDR3 contains 13 residues. CDR3 sequence reads: CASSAGRDYGYTF. In DNA form, the CDR3 reads TGTGCCAGTAGCGCCGGGAGAGACTATGGCTACACCTTC.

This chain joins TRBV27 and TRBJ1-6, with 10 bases fitting TRBD1. This CDR3 comprises 15 residues. The ends lost 5 bases at V and 10 bases at J; junction bases unmatched: 8. Germline loops: CDR1 MNHEY, CDR2 SMNVEV (reference sequence). For the CDR3, the DNA is TGTGCCAGCAGTGCCGGGACAGGGGTCGTATCACCCCTCCACTTT. Amino acid sequence: CASSAGTGVVSPLHF.

This clone occurred a few times. The chain joins TRBV6-6 to TRBJ2-7; tentative D call: TRBD1 (6 bases). The CDR3 is 12 residues long. Trimming removed 2 bases from V and 7 bases from J, with 9 bases in between. Germline-derived CDR1 and CDR2 are MNHNY and SVGAGI (reference sequence). The CDR3 DNA reads as TGTGCCAGCAGTTACGGACAGACAGAGCAGTACTTC. As protein: CASSYGQTEQYF.

The chain carries TRBV14 and TRBJ2-4; 10 positions match TRBD1. The CDR3 sequence is 16 residues long. V lost 2 bases and J lost 1; bases outside the gene matches: 2. CDR1 is SGHDN and CDR2 is FVKESK in the germline V gene. The CDR3 protein is CASSQLTGGAKNIQYF. CDR3 DNA: TGTGCCAGCAGCCAACTGACAGGGGGCGCCAAAAACATTCAGTACTTC.

The V gene is TRBV12-3 or TRBV12-4, the J gene TRBJ1-5, with D unresolved. This CDR3 has 13 residues. V lost 4 bases and J lost 4, with 8 bases in between. CDR3 nucleotides: TGTGCCAGCAGTTCTCGGTCTAATCAGCCCCAGCATTTT. This codes for CASSSRSNQPQHF.

This chain uses TRBV30 with TRBJ1-6; unclear D gene. Germline assignment: CDR1 GTSNPN and CDR2 SVGIG (reference sequence). The CDR3 totals 12 residues. The ends were cut back, 1 base at V and 14 bases at J, with 12 bases in the middle. The CDR3 protein is CAWSGPTVALHF. As DNA, the CDR3 is TGTGCCTGGAGTGGTCCCACGGTGGCCCTCCACTTT.

V gene TRBV4-2 combines with J gene TRBJ2-2; 9 nucleotides align to TRBD1. The V segment lost 0 bases and the J segment 3 bases; nucleotides outside the gene matches: 5. The CDR3 is 17 residues long. Germline assignment: CDR1 LGHNA and CDR2 YNFKEQ. As DNA, the CDR3 is TGTGCCAGCAGCCAAGATCAAGGACAGGGGTACACCGGGGAGCTGTTTTTT. Translation gives CASSQDQGQGYTGELFF.